One sample yielded the 15 T cell receptor beta chains listed below, sequenced in a study of Tregs in tolerant kidney transplant recipients. The nonmyeloablative bone marrow transplants came from related graft donors, with transient mixed chimerism. The data were produced by immunoSEQ multiplex PCR, yet TCRdb's version contains in-frame clones alone and is incomplete. This repertoire comprises about 6,300 clones; its ten largest clones make up 5.5% to 6.5%. Sequenced here: CD4+ T cells from blood (PBMCs), sampled 6 months after the transplant. These receptors were collected from a human patient who received a combined kidney and bone marrow transplant. A subset of T cells may come from the graft donor.

The CDR3 region is CSARAGGQTSGNTIYF. The sequenced CDR3 bases are TGCAGTGCTAGAGCCGGGGGGCAAACCTCTGGAAACACC. This chain uses TRBV20-1 with TRBJ1-3, with a possible D match to TRBD1 (6 bases). The missing CDR3 end, 3 residues past where the read stops, is filled in from the germline J gene. Germline V lookup: CDR1 DFQATT, CDR2 SNEGSKA (reference sequence). CDR3 length equals 16 residues. V shed 1 base and J shed 0 bases, with 13 bases lying between them.

CDR3 sequence: CASSFYRGVAISYNEQFF. The DNA read from the CDR3 is TGCGCCAGCAGCTTTTACAGGGGGGTCGCGATTTCCTACAATGAG. The V and J genes are TRBV5-1 and TRBJ2-1; 8 nucleotides align to TRBD1. The read finishes 3 residues shy of the CDR3 end, and the germline J gene is used to complete it. Trimming cost V 2 bases and J 1 base; bases outside gene matches: 11. CDR1 and CDR2 (germline): SGHRS, YFSETQ. The CDR3 loop spans 18 amino acids.

Details on this clone: The read terminates 3 residues ahead of where the CDR3 ends, so the germline J gene completes it. The chain couples TRBV14 to TRBJ1-2; D remains unclear. Germline values: CDR1 SGHDN, CDR2 FVKESK. This CDR3 contains 17 residues. Partial CDR3 DNA: TGTGCCAGCAGCCAAATAAAAACGGGGTTGGGCGTCTACGGC. It is translated as CASSQIKTGLGVYG. The whole CDR3 protein is CASSQIKTGLGVYGYTF. The full variable domain, in which reference TRBV14 and TRBJ1-2 provide the parts outside the CDR3, is EAGVTQFPSHSVIEKGQTVTLRCDPISGHDNLYWYRRVMGKEIKFLLHFVKESKQDESGMPNNRFLAERTGGTYSTLKVQPAELEDSGVYFCASSQIKTGLGVYGYTFGSGTRLTVV.

This clone is labeled medium-sized (0.01 to 0.1%) based on frequency. From the germline J gene comes the end of the CDR3, since the read stops 3 residues before it. The chain recombines TRBV5-1 with TRBJ1-1; no reliable D call. The V end was cut by 0 bases, the J end by 3 bases, with 9 bases between. CDR3 length: 14 residues. Germline loops: CDR1 SGHRS, CDR2 YFSETQ. Incomplete CDR3 DNA: TGCGCCAGCAGCTTGGTTAGAATGGACACTGAA. Protein sequence: CASSLVRMDTE. The CDR3 reads in full as CASSLVRMDTEAFF.

This clone shows up as medium-sized by frequency. Read data end 3 residues before the CDR3 end; the end is taken from the germline J gene. V and J are TRBV5-1 and TRBJ2-5; 14 bases are a match to TRBD2. Germline V gene lookup returns CDR1 SGHRS and CDR2 YFSETQ. The CDR3 totals 18 residues. V was pared by 5 bases and J by 4 bases, with 13 bases of the junction left unmatched. The CDR3 bases that were read are TGCGCCAGCAGTCCTGGACTAGCGGGAGGCCCGGGAGGAGAGACC. Translation gives CASSPGLAGGPGGET. In full, the CDR3 reads CASSPGLAGGPGGETQYF.

For this clone: The read ends 3 residues before the CDR3 terminus; that terminus is restored from the germline J gene. The J gene is TRBJ1-1, the V gene TRBV19; tentatively, D is TRBD1 (6 bases). The CDR3 sequence is 12 residues long. CDR1 is LNHDA, CDR2 SQIVND, per germline (reference sequence). V was shortened by 6 bases and J by 6 bases, with 11 bases between the two germline ends. CDR3 bases read: TGTGCCAGTAGCAAACAGGGACCTGAA. Translating gives CASSKQGPE. The whole CDR3 protein reads CASSKQGPEAFF.

The CDR3 sequence: CASSPRQTSFQETQYF. The CDR3 bases that were read are TGTGCCAGCTCACCCAGACAGACCAGCTTCCAAGAGACC. The rearrangement uses TRBV18 and TRBJ2-5, with a weak D call TRBD1 (5 bases). Sequencing ends 3 residues short of the CDR3 end; the germline J gene provides the rest. This CDR3 region has 16 residues. V lost 3 bases and J lost 1, with 15 bases in between. Germline-derived CDR1 and CDR2 are KGHSH and LQKENI.

A remark on this clone: Coverage ceases 3 residues before the CDR3 finishes, and the germline J gene fills in the end. V and J are TRBV6-2 or TRBV6-3 and TRBJ1-5; D not certain. This CDR3 comprises 12 residues. Germline values: CDR1 MNHEY, CDR2 SVGEGT. The V and J ends lost 6 bases and 2 bases respectively, with 5 bases between them. CDR3 amino acids: CASRTGNQPQHF. The sequenced part of the CDR3 DNA is TGTGCCAGCAGAACGGGCAATCAGCCC.

To note about this clone: The junction departs from germline at one end; a sequencing error may be responsible. Read coverage stops 3 residues before the CDR3 terminus; the germline J gene supplies the remainder. The gene calls are TRBV4-2 and TRBJ2-6; no definite D call. The germline gives CDR1 LGHNA, CDR2 YNFKEQ. The CDR3 loop spans 15 amino acids. The CDR3 region is CASSPTGSGANVLTF. The CDR3 bases that were read are TGCGCCAGCAGCCCCACCGGCTCTGGGGCCAACGTC.

As for this clone: With the read ending 3 residues before the CDR3 end, the germline J gene is used to fill in that end. The chain couples TRBV5-1 to TRBJ2-3; TRBD1 matches at 9 bases. The germline CDR1 and CDR2 sequences are SGHRS and YFSETQ. There are 15 residues in the CDR3. The J segment lost 1 base and the V segment lost 7 bases, leaving 7 bases of the junction unmatched. CDR3 loop: CASVGQGKGTDTQYF. CDR3 DNA (partial): TGCGCCAGCGTGGGACAGGGAAAGGGCACAGATACG.

For this clone: Sequencing ends 3 residues short of the CDR3 end; the germline J gene provides the rest. V is TRBV10-3 and J is TRBJ1-6; D remains unclear. The CDR3 is 14 residues long. Germline lookup yields CDR1 ENHRY and CDR2 SYGVKD. Deletions cut 4 bases from V and 2 bases from J, with 6 bases between. CDR3 DNA, as far as it was read: TGTGCCATCAGTGTGGGCGCCTATAATTCACCC. This sequence encodes CAISVGAYNSP. The whole CDR3 sequence reads CAISVGAYNSPLHF.

Concerning this clone itself: The CDR3 is cut off 3 residues early in the read; its end comes from the germline J gene. This chain links TRBV4-2 with TRBJ2-1; 8 nucleotides agree with TRBD2. This CDR3 has 18 residues. Germline CDR1 and CDR2: LGHNA and YNFKEQ. Unmatched junction bases numbered 13, after V lost 4 bases and J lost 2 bases. CDR3 bases read: TGTGCCAGCAGCCCCGGGGTCCGACTAGCGCTAACCTACAATGAG. Protein product: CASSPGVRLALTYNE. The full CDR3 reads CASSPGVRLALTYNEQFF.

About this clone: The read ends 3 residues early relative to the CDR3; the germline J gene fills the gap. The chain links TRBV7-2 to TRBJ2-2; possible D gene TRBD1, 5 bases. The CDR3 length is 14 residues. Between the trimmed V and J ends, which lost 6 bases and 5 bases, there was a span of 13 bases. Germline V lookup: CDR1 SGHTA, CDR2 FQGNSA. CDR3 protein: CASSLHQGTGELFF. The covered CDR3 bases are TGTGCCAGCAGTCTACACCAGGGAACCGGGGAG.

Worth noting for this clone: The read falls 3 residues short of the CDR3 end, and the missing part is taken from the germline J gene. The chain is built from TRBV27 and TRBJ1-5; D perhaps matches TRBD1 (5 bases). V was trimmed by 6 bases and J by 2 bases, leaving 14 bases between them. Germline V gene sequence: CDR1 MNHEY, CDR2 SMNVEV (reference sequence). The CDR3 runs 15 residues. The part of the CDR3 DNA that was read is TGTGCCAGCAGGCTCAGGGAATCAGGCAATCAGCCC. Translation gives CASRLRESGNQP. The entire CDR3 reads CASRLRESGNQPQHF.

This clone is labeled medium-sized based on frequency. The sequence runs out 3 residues before the end of the CDR3; the remainder is reconstructed from the germline J gene. The chain joins TRBV5-1 to TRBJ1-6, with 9 bases fitting TRBD1. V gave up 6 bases and J gave up 7 bases; unmatched junction bases: 8. Per the germline V gene, CDR1 is SGHRS and CDR2 is YFSETQ. The CDR3 runs to 15 residues. The DNA read from the CDR3 is TGCGCCAGCACCTCTGCGGGACAGGGAAATTCACCC. Translation: CASTSAGQGNSP. The whole CDR3 sequence is CASTSAGQGNSPLHF.